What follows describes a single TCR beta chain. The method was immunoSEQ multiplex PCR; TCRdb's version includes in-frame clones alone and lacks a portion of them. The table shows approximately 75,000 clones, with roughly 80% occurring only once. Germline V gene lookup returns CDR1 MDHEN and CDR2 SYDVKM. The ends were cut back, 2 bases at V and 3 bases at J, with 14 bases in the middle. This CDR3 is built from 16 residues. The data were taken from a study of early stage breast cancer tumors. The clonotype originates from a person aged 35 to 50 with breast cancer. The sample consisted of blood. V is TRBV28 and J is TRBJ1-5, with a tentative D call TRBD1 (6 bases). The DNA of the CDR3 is TGTGCCAGCAGTTTAATGCGGGGGGCAGACAATCAGCCCCAGCATTTT. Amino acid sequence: CASSLMRGADNQPQHF. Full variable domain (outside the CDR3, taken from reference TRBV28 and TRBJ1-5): DVKVTQSSRYLVKRTGEKVFLECVQDMDHENMFWYRQDPGLGLRLIYFSYDVKMKEKGDIPEGYSVSREKKERFSLILESASTNQTSMYLCASSLMRGADNQPQHFGDGTRLSIL.